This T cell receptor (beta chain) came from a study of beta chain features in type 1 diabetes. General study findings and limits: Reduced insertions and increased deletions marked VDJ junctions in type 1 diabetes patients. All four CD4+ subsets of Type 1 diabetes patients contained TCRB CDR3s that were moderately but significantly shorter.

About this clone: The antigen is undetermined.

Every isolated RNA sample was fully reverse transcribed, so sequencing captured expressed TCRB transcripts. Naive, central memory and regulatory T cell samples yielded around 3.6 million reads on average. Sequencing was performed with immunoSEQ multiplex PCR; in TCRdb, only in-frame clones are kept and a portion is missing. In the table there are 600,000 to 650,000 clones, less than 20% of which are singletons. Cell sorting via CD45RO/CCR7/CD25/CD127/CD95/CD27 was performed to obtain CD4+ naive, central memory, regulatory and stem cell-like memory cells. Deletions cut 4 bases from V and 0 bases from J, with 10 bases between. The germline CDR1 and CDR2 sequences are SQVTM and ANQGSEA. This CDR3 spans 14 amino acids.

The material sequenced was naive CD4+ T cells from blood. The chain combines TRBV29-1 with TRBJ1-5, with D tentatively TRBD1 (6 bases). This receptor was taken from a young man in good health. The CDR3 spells CSVVAGDSNQPQHF. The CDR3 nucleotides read TGCAGCGTTGTGGCAGGGGATAGCAATCAGCCCCAGCATTTT.